A single sample gave rise to the 26 T cell receptor beta chains below, sequenced in a study of blood T cell repertoires in COVID-19. This table comes from immunoSEQ multiplex PCR, and its TCRdb copy is limited to in-frame clones, with some not included. The top ten clones hold about 14% of a sample with about 300,000 clones, roughly 85% of them seen once. The sample comprised peripheral blood. The source is a human donor in a cohort sampled during active COVID-19.

The rearrangement links TRBV18 to TRBJ2-3, with D possibly being TRBD2 (6 bases). The CDR3 has 14 amino acids. CDR1 is KGHSH and CDR2 is LQKENI in the germline V gene. Trimming took 6 bases from V and 6 from J, leaving 16 bases between them. The CDR3 DNA follows: TGTGCCAGCTCGCCTAAGGAGGGCGGGGATACGCAGTATTTT. Translation gives CASSPKEGGDTQYF.

The rearrangement uses TRBV25-1 and TRBJ2-7; TRBD1 agrees at 8 bases. Unmatched junction bases numbered 5, after V lost 5 bases and J lost 2 bases. Germline V gives CDR1 MGHDK, CDR2 SYGVNS. This CDR3 comprises 14 residues. CDR3 in DNA: TGTGCCAGCAGTCGACAGGGGAGTACCTACGAGCAGTACTTC. It codes for CASSRQGSTYEQYF.

The chain has TRBV19 and TRBJ2-2; 8 bases align to TRBD1. Unmatched junction bases numbered 7, after V lost 6 bases and J lost 4 bases. From germline, CDR1 is LNHDA and CDR2 SQIVND (reference sequence). This CDR3 has 15 amino acids. The DNA of the CDR3 is TGTGCCAGTAGGACGCAGGGGGCTATCACCGGGGAGCTGTTTTTT. Translation: CASRTQGAITGELFF.

V usage is TRBV4-3 and J usage is TRBJ2-5; D is perhaps TRBD1 (6 bases). The CDR3 is made up of 13 amino acids. The germline CDR1 and CDR2 sequences are LGHNA and YSLEER. Trimming pared 3 bases from V and 3 bases from J, leaving 8 bases between. Here the CDR3 DNA reads TGCGCCAGCAGCCACAGGACAGAAGAGACCCAGTACTTC. This encodes CASSHRTEETQYF.

This sequence joins TRBV24-1 and TRBJ2-7, with 14 nucleotides matching TRBD2. CDR1 and CDR2 from the germline V gene are KGHDR and SFDVKD. J gave up 3 bases and V 2 bases, and 2 bases lay outside the gene matches. The CDR3 spans 16 residues. The CDR3 loop is CATSDWGTSGSYEQYF. DNA of the CDR3: TGTGCCACCAGTGATTGGGGGACTAGCGGGAGCTACGAGCAGTACTTC.

The chain recombines TRBV5-1 with TRBJ2-1, with TRBD2 matching 11 bases. The V segment lost 4 bases and the J segment 6 bases; nucleotides outside the gene matches: 6. Looked up from germline, CDR1 is SGHRS and CDR2 is YFSETQ. The CDR3 runs to 15 residues. CDR3 DNA: TGCGCCAGCAGCGTAGGGACTAGCGGTCCCAATGAGCAGTTCTTC. Translating it yields CASSVGTSGPNEQFF.

This clone has a single count. The gene calls are TRBV3-1 (or the pseudogene TRBV3-2) and TRBJ2-2, with 8 nucleotides matching TRBD2. J was trimmed by 7 bases and V by 4 bases; bases with no gene match: 8. The CDR3 is 15 residues long. Germline CDR1 reads LGHDT; CDR2 reads YNNKEL (reference sequence). The CDR3 DNA follows: TGTGCCAGCAGCCCGGGACTAGTCAATGTCGGGGAGCTGTTTTTT. Amino acid sequence: CASSPGLVNVGELFF.

This clone was observed a single time. The chain links TRBV3-1 (or the pseudogene TRBV3-2) to TRBJ2-5; TRBD2 might be the D (5 bases). The CDR3 spans 11 residues. The V end was cut by 8 bases, the J end by 5 bases, with 9 bases between. Germline CDR1 reads LGHDT; CDR2 reads YNNKEL (reference sequence). The CDR3 region is CASSPGETQYF. CDR3 nucleotides: TGTGCCAGCTCCCCGGGGGAGACCCAGTACTTC.

The chain joins TRBV2 to TRBJ2-6; no clear D gene. Trimming shortened V by 8 bases and J by 0 bases, and 11 bases separated the two germline ends. The CDR3 runs to 15 residues. Germline CDR1 and CDR2: SNHLY and FYNNEI. The CDR3, as DNA: TGTGCCAGCTCGCGAGATTTCTCTGGGGCCAACGTCCTGACTTTC. It is translated as CASSRDFSGANVLTF.

In this sample, this clone turned up once. The chain joins TRBV6-5 to TRBJ2-3; no firm D call. V lost 6 bases, J lost 6 bases, and 16 bases lay in between. This CDR3 region has 14 residues. Germline CDR1 reads MNHEY; CDR2 reads SVGAGI. The CDR3 DNA is TGTGCCAGCAGCGGTACTTTTTCTGAGGATACGCAGTATTTT. Translating it yields CASSGTFSEDTQYF.

The chain links TRBV7-2 to TRBJ1-1, with D perhaps TRBD1 (5 bases). V was shortened by 8 bases and J by 4 bases, with 17 bases between the two germline ends. Germline CDR1 and CDR2: SGHTA and FQGNSA. This CDR3 has 14 amino acids. In DNA form, the CDR3 reads TGTGCCAGCGCCCGGGCAGGGTATCGCACTGAAGCTTTCTTT. This gives the protein CASARAGYRTEAFF.

The chain carries TRBV9 and TRBJ1-3, with D perhaps matching TRBD1 (5 bases). CDR1 and CDR2 (germline): SGDLS, YYNGEE. V shed 3 bases and J shed 1 base, with 11 bases lying between them. The CDR3 is 15 amino acids. This CDR3 reads CASSATTGSGNTIYF. For the CDR3, the DNA is TGTGCCAGCAGCGCAACCACAGGATCTGGAAACACCATATATTTT.

This clone was recorded once. The chain recombines TRBV3-1 (or the pseudogene TRBV3-2) with TRBJ2-5, with D possibly matching TRBD2 (5 bases). Deletions cut 5 bases from V and 2 bases from J, with 21 bases between. The CDR3 has 17 amino acids. The germline gives CDR1 LGHDT, CDR2 YNNKEL (reference sequence). CDR3 sequence (DNA): TGTGCCAGCAGCAACCGGAGGACTCAAGATTATCAAGAGACCCAGTACTTC. Translated: CASSNRRTQDYQETQYF.

This clone was counted a few times. The V call is TRBV5-1, the J call TRBJ2-3; 11 bases line up with TRBD2. This CDR3 has 16 residues. The V and J ends lost 3 bases and 2 bases, in that order; junction bases with no gene match: 5. In germline, CDR1 is SGHRS, CDR2 YFSETQ. The CDR3 region has the DNA TGCGCCAGCAGCTGGGGACTAGCGGACTACACAGATACGCAGTATTTT. Encoded protein: CASSWGLADYTDTQYF.

This chain links TRBV19 with TRBJ2-5; the D is unclear. Between the trimmed V and J ends, which lost 3 bases and 4 bases, there was a span of 6 bases. Per the germline V gene, CDR1 is LNHDA and CDR2 is SQIVND (reference sequence). The CDR3 totals 12 residues. The CDR3 DNA sequence: TGTGCCAGTAGTATTTACGGAGAGACCCAGTACTTC. As protein: CASSIYGETQYF.

As regards this clone: Other DNA sequences in the same sample also yield this CDR3. The rearrangement uses TRBV7-2 and TRBJ1-2; weak D call: TRBD1 (6 bases). Looked up from germline, CDR1 is SGHTA and CDR2 is FQGNSA. Between the trimmed V and J ends, which lost 3 bases and 4 bases, there was a span of 9 bases. The CDR3 extends over 13 amino acids. The CDR3 region is CASSLTGGYGYTF. For the CDR3, the DNA is TGTGCCAGCAGCTTGACAGGAGGCTATGGCTACACCTTC.

V usage is TRBV30 and J usage is TRBJ2-1; TRBD2 aligns across 11 bases. Germline lookup yields CDR1 GTSNPN and CDR2 SVGIG (reference sequence). Losses at the gene ends were 0 bases for V and 6 bases for J; bases not matched to a gene: 4. CDR3 size: 15 residues. The CDR3 DNA reads as TGTGCCTGGAGTGTGTGGACTAGCGGGTCCAATGAGCAGTTCTTC. Residues: CAWSVWTSGSNEQFF. The full variable domain, its missing parts supplied by reference TRBV30 and TRBJ2-1, is SQTIHQWPATLVQPVGSPLSLECTVEGTSNPNLYWYRQAAGRGLQLLFYSVGIGQISSEVPQNLSASRPQDRQFILSSKKLLLSDSGFYLCAWSVWTSGSNEQFFGPGTRLTVL.

The chain links TRBV7-9 to TRBJ1-5, with 7 bases identical to TRBD1. The CDR3 loop spans 15 amino acids. From germline, CDR1 is SEHNR and CDR2 FQNEAQ (reference sequence). V dropped 5 bases and J dropped 2; count of bases not matched to a gene: 6. The CDR3 nucleotides are TGTGCCAGCAGCCCGACAGGGATCGGCAATCAGCCCCAGCATTTT. This codes for CASSPTGIGNQPQHF.

The genes are TRBV18 and TRBJ2-3; no firm D call. The CDR3 is 12 residues long. Trimming removed 4 bases at V and 6 bases at J, with 8 bases between. Germline V lookup: CDR1 KGHSH, CDR2 LQKENI. CDR3 nucleotide sequence: TGTGCCAGCTCACTATCGTCGGATACGCAGTATTTT. Encoded protein: CASSLSSDTQYF.

The rearrangement links TRBV5-4 to TRBJ1-1; TRBD1 might be the D (5 bases). V lost 4 bases and J 3 bases, leaving 16 bases between the germline ends. This CDR3 comprises 15 residues. Per germline, CDR1 SGHNT and CDR2 YYREEE (reference sequence). CDR3: CASSTDGAGYTEAFF. The CDR3 bases are TGTGCCAGCAGCACGGATGGGGCAGGGTACACTGAAGCTTTCTTT.

This clone has just a few counts. This rearrangement joins TRBV20-1 to TRBJ1-1; no firm D call. The CDR3 runs 13 residues. Germline CDR1 reads DFQATT; CDR2 reads SNEGSKA (reference sequence). V lost 3 bases, J lost 0 bases, and 8 bases lay in between. CDR3 coding DNA: TGCAGTGCTAGTAATGCGGTGAACACTGAAGCTTTCTTT. The encoded protein is CSASNAVNTEAFF.

V is TRBV4-2 and J is TRBJ2-1; D is unclear. Trimming took off 5 bases at V and 6 bases at J, with 20 bases between the two ends. The CDR3 runs 16 residues. Germline assignment: CDR1 LGHNA and CDR2 YNFKEQ. The CDR3 here is CASSESADAAFNEQFF. CDR3 bases: TGTGCCAGCAGCGAATCCGCAGATGCGGCTTTCAATGAGCAGTTCTTC.

This clone is a singleton in its sample. This sequence joins TRBV18 and TRBJ1-5; 8 bases map to TRBD1. This CDR3 has 14 amino acids. J gave up 7 bases and V 4 bases, and 6 bases lay outside the gene matches. CDR1 and CDR2 (germline): KGHSH, LQKENI. The CDR3 DNA is TGTGCCAGCTCACTTGGACAGGGTCAACAGCCCCAGCATTTT. It is translated as CASSLGQGQQPQHF.

J is TRBJ2-7 and V is TRBV5-1, with 9 bases aligning to TRBD1. CDR1 is SGHRS, CDR2 YFSETQ, per germline. J was trimmed by 7 bases and V by 6 bases; bases with no gene match: 14. The CDR3 is made up of 15 amino acids. CDR3 DNA: TGCGCCAGCACTCCCAGCGGGACAGGGATTACTGAGCAGTACTTC. Residues: CASTPSGTGITEQYF.

This clone is a singleton in its sample. The chain joins TRBV11-2 to TRBJ2-3, with D unclear. In germline, CDR1 is SGHAT, CDR2 FQNNGV. The CDR3 covers 15 residues. V was shortened by 4 bases and J by 6 bases, with 17 bases between the two germline ends. In DNA form, the CDR3 reads TGTGCCAGCAGCTCACTCCGAGGCCAAGTGGATACGCAGTATTTT. Translation: CASSSLRGQVDTQYF.

This chain links TRBV5-1 with TRBJ1-4, with D maybe TRBD1 (5 bases). CDR3 size: 15 residues. Trimming removed 3 bases at V and 3 bases at J, with 12 bases between. Germline-derived CDR1 and CDR2 are SGHRS and YFSETQ. The CDR3 reads CASSSGGGANEKLFF. The CDR3 DNA reads as TGCGCCAGCAGCTCGGGCGGGGGAGCTAATGAAAAACTGTTTTTT.